A single TCR beta chain is shown here with its context. With only one base between it and a far larger clone, this is likely a read error. For unsorted samples, genomic DNA was extracted from 75 million to 90 million PBMCs. CDR3 length equals 14 residues. The germline gives CDR1 MGHDK, CDR2 SYGVNS. This sample was taken from a study of shared clonotypes between healthy human individuals. Some clones are missing from TCRdb's copy, which holds only in-frame ones; the method was immunoSEQ multiplex PCR. The sample lists approximately 500,000 clones, approximately 84% occurring once. The TCR was taken from a woman between 35 and 50 years old in good health. Some clones in this sample may be carry-over from other donors' samples. The V gene is TRBV25-1, the J gene TRBJ1-4; tentative D call: TRBD1 (6 bases). The sequencing sample was made of PBMCs. CDR3 DNA: TGTGTCAGCAGTGAGACAGGAATCGGTGAAAAACTGTTTTTT. Residues: CVSSETGIGEKLFF. Based on the CDR3 plus reference TRBV25-1 and TRBJ1-4, the full variable domain is EADIYQTPRYLVIGTGKKITLECSQTMGHDKMYWYQQDPGMELHLIHYSYGVNSTEKGDLSSESTVSRIRTEHFPLTLESARPSHTSQYLCVSSETGIGEKLFFGSGTQLSVL.